The 30 T cell receptor beta chains given below trace back to one sample, sequenced in a study of T-cell reconstitution after alpha-beta-depleted transplantation in children. It was with unique molecular identifiers that the TCRbeta library was prepared. One entry per CDR3 protein results from TCRdb running MiXCR on the PCR reads. The sample shows a few hundred thousand distinct CDR3 sequences, roughly 22% of them seen only once. The sequencing here drew on PBMCs from the stem cell graft donor, taken from the stem cell graft. The receptors originated from a human donor who donated a stem cell graft to a child with acute myeloid leukemia.

In this sample, this clonotype turned up a few times. The chain employs TRBV7-9 and TRBJ2-5; D remains unclear. V was clipped by 7 bases and J by 0 bases, with 9 bases between them. The CDR3 has 13 residues. From germline, CDR1 is SEHNR and CDR2 FQNEAQ (reference sequence). The CDR3 here is CASNLGYQETQYF. Here the CDR3 DNA reads TGTGCCAGCAACCTTGGGTACCAAGAGACCCAGTACTTC.

This clonotype appeared a few times. V gene TRBV20-1 combines with J gene TRBJ2-1; 8 nucleotides agree with TRBD2. V trimming: 3 bases; J trimming: 0 bases; junction bases outside the gene matches: 7. This CDR3 region has 16 residues. The germline gives CDR1 DFQATT, CDR2 SNEGSKA (reference sequence). Here the CDR3 reads CSARGREGSSYNEQFF. The CDR3, as DNA: TGCAGTGCTAGGGGCCGGGAGGGGTCCTCCTACAATGAGCAGTTCTTC.

Note on this clonotype: Its ends do not fully match the called genes, so a read error is possible. This sequence joins TRBV7-9 and TRBJ2-1, with D perhaps matching TRBD2 (5 bases). Germline CDR1 is SEHNR and CDR2 is FQNEAQ (reference sequence). The CDR3 extends over 11 amino acids. The CDR3 sequence: CAGSEGDEQFF. DNA of the CDR3: TGTGCCGGCAGCGAGGGTGATGAGCAGTTCTTC. The variable domain in full, with the rest retrieved from reference TRBV7-9 and TRBJ2-1, is DTGVSQNPRHKITKRGQNVTFRCDPISEHNRLYWYRQTLGQGPEFLTYFQNEAQLEKSRLLSDRFSAERPKGSFSTLEIQRTEQGDSAMYLCAGSEGDEQFFGPGTRLTVL.

This clonotype has only a few counts. The gene calls are TRBV5-1 and TRBJ2-3; D call uncertain. The CDR3 is 13 residues long. Deletions cut 0 bases from V and 7 bases from J, with 9 bases between. Germline V gene lookup returns CDR1 SGHRS and CDR2 YFSETQ. In DNA form, the CDR3 reads TGCGCCAGCAGCTTGGCCGGTGCAAATACGCAGTATTTT. As protein: CASSLAGANTQYF.

This clonotype occurred a few times. This chain joins TRBV12-3 or TRBV12-4 and TRBJ2-1; possibly TRBD2 for D (5 bases). The CDR3 has 15 residues. With 4 bases removed from V and 7 bases from J, the gap between germline ends came to 17 bases. This CDR3 is CASSSGRPPGNEQFF. As DNA, the CDR3 is TGTGCCAGCAGTTCTGGACGCCCTCCGGGGAATGAGCAGTTCTTC.

This chain joins TRBV11-1 and TRBJ2-1, with TRBD2 matching over 10 bases. Germline CDR1 is SGHAT and CDR2 is FQDESV (reference sequence). J lost 5 bases, V lost 7 bases, and 17 bases had no gene match. CDR3 size: 18 residues. The CDR3 region is CASTPGGTSAPKDNEQFF. CDR3 nucleotides: TGTGCCAGCACCCCCGGGGGGACTAGCGCCCCCAAGGACAATGAGCAGTTCTTC. The variable domain in full, completed from reference TRBV11-1 and TRBJ2-1, reads EAEVAQSPRYKITEKSQAVAFWCDPISGHATLYWYRQILGQGPELLVQFQDESVVDDSQLPKDRFSAERLKGVDSTLKIQPAELGDSAMYLCASTPGGTSAPKDNEQFFGPGTRLTVL.

The chain joins TRBV7-9 to TRBJ2-1; 10 nucleotides match TRBD2. CDR1 SEHNR and CDR2 FQNEAQ come from the germline V gene (reference sequence). The CDR3 runs 16 residues. V lost 2 bases, J lost 6 bases, and 7 bases stayed unmatched. CDR3 bases: TGTGCCAGCAGCTTAATGACTAGCGGGTCGGGCAATGAGCAGTTCTTC. Residues: CASSLMTSGSGNEQFF.

This clonotype was observed a handful of times. This rearrangement joins TRBV2 to TRBJ1-2; 7 positions agree with TRBD1. Germline V gives CDR1 SNHLY, CDR2 FYNNEI. The junction had 11 bases not matched to a gene; V was cut back by 6 bases and J by 4 bases. There are 15 residues in the CDR3. The CDR3, as DNA: TGTGCCAGCAGATTAGGGGGGACAGCCTCCTATGGCTACACCTTC. Encoded protein: CASRLGGTASYGYTF.

The chain couples TRBV5-1 to TRBJ2-1; a possible D gene is TRBD2 (7 bases). Trimming removed 1 base from V and 4 bases from J, with 18 bases in between. The CDR3 consists of 17 residues. CDR1 is SGHRS and CDR2 is YFSETQ in the germline V gene. The CDR3 bases are TGCGCCAGCAGCTTGATGGGAGGGGCAGGGGCGTACAATGAGCAGTTCTTC. It translates to CASSLMGGAGAYNEQFF. Full variable domain (outside the CDR3, taken from reference TRBV5-1 and TRBJ2-1): KAGVTQTPRYLIKTRGQQVTLSCSPISGHRSVSWYQQTPGQGLQFLFEYFSETQRNKGNFPGRFSGRQFSNSRSEMNVSTLELGDSALYLCASSLMGGAGAYNEQFFGPGTRLTVL.

This clonotype was counted only a few times. V usage is TRBV4-3 and J usage is TRBJ2-7; 11 nucleotides align to TRBD2. V was pared by 1 base and J by 0 bases, with 8 bases of the junction left unmatched. There are 18 residues in the CDR3. Germline CDR1 reads LGHNA; CDR2 reads YSLEER. In DNA, the CDR3 is TGCGCCAGCAGCCAAGCTGGAACTAGCGGGAGTACCTCCTACGAGCAGTACTTC. Translation: CASSQAGTSGSTSYEQYF.

V gene TRBV4-1 combines with J gene TRBJ1-4; 11 bases match TRBD1. CDR3 length: 16 residues. Trimming took 4 bases from V and 2 from J; bases not matched to a gene: 3. CDR1 is MGHRA, CDR2 YSYEKL, per germline. CDR3 in DNA: TGCGCCAGCAGCCTGGACAGGGGGCAGACTAATGAAAAACTGTTTTTT. It is translated as CASSLDRGQTNEKLFF.

V is TRBV7-8 and J is TRBJ2-5, with D maybe TRBD2 (6 bases). Between the trimmed V and J ends, which lost 0 bases and 1 base, there was a span of 12 bases. The CDR3 has 16 amino acids. Germline V gene sequence: CDR1 SGHVS, CDR2 FQNEAQ. The CDR3 region is CASSLAGRGAQETQYF. As DNA, the CDR3 is TGTGCCAGCAGCTTAGCGGGGCGGGGCGCCCAAGAGACCCAGTACTTC.

The chain carries TRBV12-3 or TRBV12-4 and TRBJ1-5; TRBD1 agrees at 10 bases. The CDR3 extends over 18 amino acids. After removal of 2 bases from V and 6 bases from J, the junction contained 13 bases not matched to a gene. CDR3 residues: CASSLRDRGYYYRQPQHF. CDR3 in DNA: TGTGCCAGCAGTTTACGGGACAGGGGTTATTATTATCGTCAGCCCCAGCATTTT.

The chain combines TRBV4-1 with TRBJ1-1; possibly TRBD1 for D (6 bases). Per germline, CDR1 MGHRA and CDR2 YSYEKL. Trimming cost V 2 bases and J 1 base, with 14 bases left between them. CDR3 length: 16 amino acids. The CDR3: CASSQKVQGQNTEAFF. The DNA of the CDR3 is TGCGCCAGCAGCCAAAAAGTACAGGGACAGAACACTGAAGCTTTCTTT.

The V gene is TRBV7-9, the J gene TRBJ2-3; TRBD1 matches 9 bases. The V segment lost 5 bases and the J segment 5 bases; nucleotides outside the gene matches: 8. CDR1 and CDR2 (germline): SEHNR, FQNEAQ (reference sequence). The CDR3 has 15 residues. The CDR3 nucleotides read TGTGCCAGCAGCCAACCGGGACAGGGAAGAGATACGCAGTATTTT. Protein product: CASSQPGQGRDTQYF.

The J gene is TRBJ2-1, the V gene TRBV6-5, with a weak D call TRBD2 (5 bases). The CDR3 runs 15 residues. V gave up 2 bases and J gave up 6 bases, with 14 bases separating them. Germline CDR1 and CDR2: MNHEY and SVGAGI. The CDR3 nucleotides read TGTGCCAGCAGTTACGTGGCGGGCAGGAGCAATGAGCAGTTCTTC. Amino acid sequence: CASSYVAGRSNEQFF.

This clonotype showed up just once. The chain is built from TRBV19 and TRBJ2-2, with 7 bases fitting TRBD1. V lost 5 bases and J lost 3; bases outside the gene matches: 9. The CDR3 has 16 residues. From germline, CDR1 is LNHDA and CDR2 SQIVND (reference sequence). The CDR3 region is CASSEDRPRYTGELFF. The CDR3 bases are TGTGCCAGTAGTGAGGACAGGCCCCGCTACACCGGGGAGCTGTTTTTT.

In nucleotides, the CDR3 is TGCAGTGCTATCCTACAGGGGGCCGATGAAGCTTTCTTT. This gives the protein CSAILQGADEAFF. V usage is TRBV20-1 and J usage is TRBJ1-1, with 9 bases fitting TRBD1. Looked up from germline, CDR1 is DFQATT and CDR2 is SNEGSKA (reference sequence). CDR3 size: 13 residues. J gave up 7 bases and V 4 bases, and 7 bases lay outside the gene matches.

This clonotype was counted ten times or more. This sequence joins TRBV9 and TRBJ2-1, with 12 bases matching TRBD2. The CDR3 loop spans 15 amino acids. V shed 3 bases, J shed 3 bases, and the junction held 1 base outside the gene matches. The V gene's germline CDR1 is SGDLS and CDR2 YYNGEE. This CDR3 is CASSATSGSYNEQFF. Here the CDR3 DNA reads TGTGCCAGCAGCGCGACTAGCGGGAGCTACAATGAGCAGTTCTTC.

V is TRBV6-5 and J is TRBJ2-1, with D tentatively TRBD2 (6 bases). From germline, CDR1 is MNHEY and CDR2 SVGAGI. Trimming stripped 8 bases from V and 9 bases from J, with 11 bases between. This CDR3 has 11 amino acids. CDR3 amino acids: CASRSGVEQFF. CDR3 in DNA: TGTGCCAGCCGATCGGGAGTTGAGCAGTTCTTC.

This clonotype showed up just a few times. This chain uses TRBV24-1 with TRBJ2-5; a possible D gene is TRBD1 (6 bases). This CDR3 is 16 amino acids long. The germline V gene encodes CDR1 KGHDR and CDR2 SFDVKD. The V gene lost 2 bases and the J gene lost 2 bases, with 14 bases spanning the gap. The CDR3 protein is CATSDSHTGRQETQYF. The DNA for the CDR3 is TGTGCCACCAGTGATTCGCACACAGGGAGACAAGAGACCCAGTACTTC.

A few counts support this clonotype. The gene calls are TRBV21-1 and TRBJ2-1. TRBV21-1 is given as a pseudogene. The CDR3 is made up of 15 amino acids. The CDR3 bases are TGTGCCAGCAGCACCAAGCGGGATGGCGACAATGAGCAGTTCTTC. It specifies CASSTKRDGDNEQFF.

The CDR3 loop reads CASSSLAARGGELFF. The CDR3 DNA sequence: TGTGCCAGCAGCTCTCTAGCGGCAAGAGGGGGGGAGCTGTTTTTT. The rearrangement links TRBV7-7 to TRBJ2-2; 7 bases are shared with TRBD2. CDR1 and CDR2 (germline): SSHAT, FNYEAQ (reference sequence). This CDR3 contains 15 residues. Trimming at V came to 4 bases and at J to 8 bases, leaving 10 bases not matched to a gene.

This clonotype occurred a few times. The CDR3 DNA sequence: TGTGCCAGCAGCGTAGGGGGGGGGACGTGGGAGCAGTACTTC. Amino acids: CASSVGGGTWEQYF. This rearrangement joins TRBV9 to TRBJ2-7, with 7 bases that match TRBD2. The CDR3 consists of 14 residues. The junction had 7 bases not matched to a gene; V was cut back by 0 bases and J by 7 bases. Germline V gene data show CDR1 as SGDLS and CDR2 as YYNGEE.

This clonotype was counted only a few times. CDR3 loop: CASSSPGQARVHIPQETQYF. The CDR3 region has the DNA TGTGCCAGCAGCTCGCCCGGACAGGCACGCGTGCATATACCACAAGAGACCCAGTACTTC. The rearrangement links TRBV5-4 to TRBJ2-5, with 7 bases matching TRBD1. The CDR3 length is 20 residues. Germline V gene sequence: CDR1 SGHNT, CDR2 YYREEE (reference sequence). The V segment lost 3 bases and the J segment 2 bases; nucleotides outside the gene matches: 22.

This clonotype occurred many times. CDR3 amino acids: CSTTGITNYGYTF. In DNA, the CDR3 is TGCAGCACGACAGGGATTACTAACTATGGCTACACCTTC. This chain joins TRBV29-1 and TRBJ1-2; 7 nucleotides line up with TRBD1. Per germline, CDR1 SQVTM and CDR2 ANQGSEA. With 8 bases clipped from V and 0 bases from J, the junction kept 6 bases outside the gene matches. This CDR3 has 13 amino acids.

The V call is TRBV4-2, the J call TRBJ2-1; D is uncertain. The CDR3 is 16 residues long. Germline V gene data show CDR1 as LGHNA and CDR2 as YNFKEQ. Trimming took off 0 bases at V and 0 bases at J, with 9 bases between the two ends. The CDR3 is CASSQERSDSYNEQFF. The CDR3 bases are TGTGCCAGCAGCCAAGAGCGGAGCGACTCCTACAATGAGCAGTTCTTC.

This clonotype was detected a few times. The V gene is TRBV10-3, the J gene TRBJ2-7; 9 bases are shared with TRBD2. Germline loops: CDR1 ENHRY, CDR2 SYGVKD. CDR3 length: 14 residues. Trimming removed 3 bases from V and 4 bases from J; junction bases left unmatched: 4. The CDR3 sequence: CAISESSGGYEQYF. The CDR3 nucleotides read TGTGCCATCAGTGAAAGTAGCGGGGGTTACGAGCAGTACTTC.

This clonotype was detected only a few times. The chain joins TRBV11-2 to TRBJ2-7; D remains ambiguous. This CDR3 has 14 residues. Germline loops: CDR1 SGHAT, CDR2 FQNNGV. V lost 2 bases and J lost 3, with 11 bases in between. Written as DNA, the CDR3 is TGTGCCAGCAGCTTATGGAAAGGTATCTACGAGCAGTACTTC. Translation gives CASSLWKGIYEQYF. Drawing the rest from reference TRBV11-2 and TRBJ2-7, the complete variable domain is EAGVAQSPRYKIIEKRQSVAFWCNPISGHATLYWYQQILGQGPKLLIQFQNNGVVDDSQLPKDRFSAERLKGVDSTLKIQPAKLEDSAVYLCASSLWKGIYEQYFGPGTRLTVT.

This chain uses TRBV5-1 with TRBJ2-3; no clear D gene. Germline CDR1 and CDR2: SGHRS and YFSETQ. Trimming stripped 3 bases from V and 3 bases from J, with 11 bases between. The CDR3 is made up of 14 amino acids. The CDR3 spells CASSSQQPTDTQYF. The CDR3, as DNA: TGCGCCAGCAGCTCCCAGCAACCTACAGATACGCAGTATTTT. Together with reference TRBV5-1 and TRBJ2-3, the CDR3 gives the full variable domain: KAGVTQTPRYLIKTRGQQVTLSCSPISGHRSVSWYQQTPGQGLQFLFEYFSETQRNKGNFPGRFSGRQFSNSRSEMNVSTLELGDSALYLCASSSQQPTDTQYFGPGTRLTVL.